This is a list of T cell receptor beta chains from one sample in a study of regulatory T cells in long-lasting Graves disease. TCRdb called the multiplex PCR reads again in MiXCR, with one record for every CDR3 protein. The sample yields roughly 400,000 distinct CDR3 sequences, around 20% seen once. The sample here was peripheral blood mononuclear cells (PBMCs), taken when the disease was refractory, from a patient treated with antithyroid drugs. These receptors came from a female donor with Graves disease. CDR3s include the opening cysteine and the closing phenylalanine or tryptophan. D genes are given only for firm matches. Rows give clone size only sometimes, using once, few, many, or a class for an expanded clone.

d_gene,abundance,v_gene,j_gene,CDR3aa,CDR3nt
.,many,TRBV29-1,TRBJ1-2,CSVLPGTNYGYTF,TGCAGCGTTCTACCAGGGACTAACTATGGCTACACCTTC
.,few,TRBV7-9,TRBJ1-2,CASSPLTF,TGTGCCAGCAGCCCCCTAACCTTC
.,many,TRBV11-1,TRBJ1-1,CASSLGRYLGDTEAFF,TGTGCCAGCAGCTTAGGAAGGTACTTGGGGGACACTGAAGCTTTCTTT
TRBD2,many,TRBV11-2,TRBJ2-2,CASSSELAENTGELFF,TGTGCCAGCAGCTCGGAACTAGCGGAGAACACCGGGGAGCTGTTTTTT
.,few,TRBV3-1,TRBJ2-5,CASSQDRGGGETQYF,TGTGCCAGCAGCCAAGACAGGGGAGGAGGAGAGACCCAGTACTTC
TRBD1,few,TRBV7-9,TRBJ2-5,CASSLAPRGLGETQYF,TGTGCCAGCAGCTTAGCGCCCAGGGGGCTTGGGGAGACCCAGTACTTC
TRBD1,many,TRBV28,TRBJ1-2,CASSLRQGAHGYTF,TGTGCCAGCAGCCTCCGACAGGGGGCTCATGGCTACACCTTC
.,few,TRBV6-1,TRBJ1-1,CASSTAGIDTEAFF,TGTGCCAGCAGCACCGCAGGGATAGACACTGAAGCTTTCTTT
TRBD1,few,TRBV28,TRBJ1-3,CASSSYRDRVSQNTIYF,TGTGCCAGCAGTTCCTACCGGGACAGGGTTTCCCAGAACACCATATATTTT
.,few,TRBV20-1,TRBJ1-6,CSARVPRPNNSPLHF,TGCAGTGCTAGAGTCCCACGTCCGAATAATTCACCCCTCCACTTT
.,.,TRBV19,TRBJ2-5,CASSADRGLKETQYF,TGTGCCAGTAGTGCCGACAGGGGACTAAAAGAGACCCAGTACTTC
.,.,TRBV19,TRBJ1-4,CASTPGRSTNEKLFF,TGTGCCAGTACTCCGGGACGGTCAACTAATGAAAAACTGTTTTTT
.,.,TRBV15,TRBJ1-5,CATSRDAVQPQHF,TGTGCCACCAGCAGAGATGCGGTTCAGCCCCAGCATTTT
TRBD2,few,TRBV27,TRBJ2-7,CASRQAGGLYEQYF,TGTGCCAGCAGACAAGCGGGAGGGCTTTACGAGCAGTACTTC
.,many,TRBV29-1,TRBJ1-4,CSVNVRRNEKLFF,TGCAGCGTTAACGTCAGGAGGAATGAAAAACTGTTTTTT
TRBD2,few,TRBV15,TRBJ2-6,CATSRDLRMTSVNSGANVLTF,TGTGCCACCAGCAGAGATCTCCGAATGACTAGCGTGAACTCTGGGGCCAACGTCCTGACTTTC
.,many,TRBV2,TRBJ2-4,CASSDLRDIQYF,TGTGCCAGCAGTGATCTAAGGGACATTCAGTACTTC
TRBD2,.,TRBV19,TRBJ2-7,CATRNPRLAGEQYF,TGTGCCACCCGCAACCCAAGACTAGCGGGCGAGCAGTACTTC
.,many,TRBV28,TRBJ1-1,CASSSPNNPLAYTEAFF,TGTGCCAGCAGTTCTCCGAACAATCCTCTAGCCTACACTGAAGCTTTCTTT
.,.,TRBV5-4,TRBJ2-3,CASSWGGRLGSDTQYF,TGTGCCAGCAGCTGGGGCGGGCGGTTAGGGTCAGATACGCAGTATTTT
TRBD1,.,TRBV28,TRBJ1-4,CASSLPRTGGGEKLFF,TGTGCCAGCAGTTTACCGAGGACAGGGGGCGGTGAAAAACTGTTTTTT
TRBD1,.,TRBV9,TRBJ1-1,CASSSGGTPGNTEAFF,TGTGCCAGCAGCTCAGGGGGGACCCCTGGGAACACTGAAGCTTTCTTT
TRBD1,few,TRBV28,TRBJ2-7,CASSQGGTGTYEQYF,TGTGCCAGCAGCCAAGGGGGGACAGGAACCTACGAGCAGTACTTC
.,few,TRBV19,TRBJ2-6,CASSTPVSGANVLTF,TGTGCCAGTAGTACCCCCGTCTCTGGGGCCAACGTCCTGACTTTC
.,many,TRBV30,TRBJ1-1,CAWSVDRDTEAFF,TGTGCCTGGAGTGTCGACCGAGACACTGAAGCTTTCTTT
.,few,TRBV30,TRBJ2-2,CAWSRPATNTGELFF,TGTGCCTGGAGTAGGCCAGCGACCAACACCGGGGAGCTGTTTTTT
.,many,TRBV12-3/TRBV12-4,TRBJ1-1,CASVDGPNTEAFF,TGTGCCAGCGTGGACGGCCCGAACACTGAAGCTTTCTTT
.,few,TRBV10-3,TRBJ1-6,CAISDTRHGSIAGNSPLHF,TGTGCCATCAGTGACACCAGACATGGTTCGATTGCGGGCAATTCACCCCTCCACTTT
.,.,TRBV3-1,TRBJ1-2,CASSHLIGTPSNYGYTF,TGTGCCAGCAGCCACCTAATTGGCACCCCATCTAACTATGGCTACACCTTC
.,few,TRBV12-3/TRBV12-4,TRBJ2-1,CASSFRYEQFF,TGTGCCAGCAGTTTTCGGTATGAGCAGTTCTTC
TRBD1,.,TRBV24-1,TRBJ1-5,CATSEGTGSNQPQHF,TGTGCCACCAGTGAAGGGACAGGTAGCAATCAGCCCCAGCATTTT
TRBD2,few,TRBV7-9,TRBJ2-2,CASSFSGENTGELFF,TGTGCCAGCAGCTTCAGCGGGGAAAACACCGGGGAGCTGTTTTTT
.,.,TRBV29-1,TRBJ2-1,CSVDPSYNEQFF,TGCAGCGTTGATCCCTCCTACAATGAGCAGTTCTTC
TRBD2,few,TRBV5-6,TRBJ2-7,CASSLKLAIYEQYF,TGTGCCAGCAGCTTGAAACTAGCGATATACGAGCAGTACTTC
TRBD2,.,TRBV28,TRBJ2-1,CASSSGLAAPNEQFF,TGTGCCAGCAGTTCCGGACTAGCGGCCCCCAATGAGCAGTTCTTC
.,many,TRBV15,TRBJ1-2,CATSRATGRPNGYTF,TGTGCCACCAGCAGAGCAACCGGGAGACCAAATGGCTACACCTTC
.,few,TRBV14,TRBJ2-1,CASSQGAGLYNEQFF,TGTGCCAGCAGCCAAGGGGCAGGGCTCTACAATGAGCAGTTCTTC
TRBD2,many,TRBV7-6,TRBJ2-5,CASSFPGLADVETQYF,TGTGCCAGCAGCTTCCCGGGACTAGCGGACGTAGAGACCCAGTACTTC
TRBD1,many,TRBV20-1,TRBJ1-5,CSARTGVYQPQHF,TGCAGTGCTAGGACAGGGGTGTATCAGCCCCAGCATTTT
TRBD2,many,TRBV19,TRBJ2-5,CASSPISGLVRETQYF,TGTGCCAGTAGTCCCATCTCCGGACTAGTGCGAGAGACCCAGTACTTC
TRBD1,.,TRBV2,TRBJ2-1,CASSVDRGYNEQFF,TGTGCCAGCAGTGTAGACAGGGGTTACAATGAGCAGTTCTTC
TRBD2,many,TRBV28,TRBJ2-2,CASSWTSGRLYRELFF,TGTGCCAGCAGTTGGACTAGCGGGAGACTGTACCGGGAGCTGTTTTTT
.,.,TRBV6-1,TRBJ2-7,CASSELERLSSYEQYF,TGTGCCAGCAGTGAACTAGAAAGGCTCAGCTCCTACGAGCAGTACTTC
TRBD2,many,TRBV12-5,TRBJ2-7,CASGPSFSGSFEQYF,TGTGCTAGTGGTCCCTCGTTTAGCGGGAGTTTCGAGCAGTACTTC
TRBD2,few,TRBV19,TRBJ2-2,CASTHLPTSGPNTGELFF,TGTGCCAGTACCCACCTCCCGACTAGCGGGCCGAACACCGGGGAGCTGTTTTTT
TRBD1,.,TRBV7-9,TRBJ2-1,CASRTVGQGAKDEQFF,TGTGCCAGCAGGACAGTTGGACAGGGGGCGAAGGATGAGCAGTTCTTC
TRBD2,few,TRBV20-1,TRBJ2-7,CSASWTSGSREQYF,TGCAGTGCTAGTTGGACTAGCGGGAGTCGCGAGCAGTACTTC
TRBD1,few,TRBV19,TRBJ1-1,CASSMSQAGGSEAFF,TGTGCCAGTAGTATGAGCCAGGCAGGGGGGTCTGAAGCTTTCTTT
TRBD1,many,TRBV7-8,TRBJ2-5,CASSFGTGNQETQYF,TGTGCCAGCAGCTTCGGGACAGGCAACCAAGAGACCCAGTACTTC
.,.,TRBV3-1,TRBJ1-6,CASRDDAGPQNPPLHF,TGTGCCAGCAGAGACGACGCAGGTCCTCAGAATCCACCCCTCCACTTT
TRBD2,many,TRBV6-5,TRBJ2-2,CASSYNTRGTSGRIVTGELFF,TGTGCCAGCAGTTATAACACCCGCGGGACTAGCGGGAGGATCGTTACCGGGGAGCTGTTTTTT